Presented here are 5 T cell receptor beta chains from one specimen sequenced in a study of OX40 agonist ivuxolimab in advanced cancers. Repertoires were generated with immunoSEQ multiplex PCR, while TCRdb's copy carries only in-frame clones and drops some. The sample has roughly 19,000 clones; more than 65% are singletons. Sequenced material: CD4+ or CD8+ T cells sorted from blood, taken in a trial of the OX40 agonist ivuxolimab. The receptors were gathered from an adult with an advanced solid tumor such as melanoma, head and neck, liver or kidney cancer.

The chain has TRBV4-1 and TRBJ2-7, with TRBD1 as a possible D gene (5 bases). Looked up from germline, CDR1 is MGHRA and CDR2 is YSYEKL. CDR3 length: 14 amino acids. Trimming stripped 2 bases from V and 1 base from J, with 9 bases between. The CDR3 DNA reads TGCGCCAGCAGCCAACTTGGGGCATCCTACGAGCAGTACTTC. Amino acids: CASSQLGASYEQYF.

V is TRBV19 and J is TRBJ2-1; tentative D call: TRBD2 (6 bases). From germline, CDR1 is LNHDA and CDR2 SQIVND (reference sequence). This CDR3 region has 14 residues. V shed 3 bases and J shed 0 bases, with 6 bases lying between them. The CDR3 DNA is TGTGCCAGTAGTATCGGGGGCTCCTACAATGAGCAGTTCTTC. Amino acid sequence: CASSIGGSYNEQFF.

The CDR3 DNA reads as TGTGCCAGCAGTTTATCGGGGGAGGGCTGGGATTCACCCCTCCACTTT. Protein sequence: CASSLSGEGWDSPLHF. The V call is TRBV27, the J call TRBJ1-6; a weak D match, TRBD1 (5 bases). V lost 0 bases, J lost 8 bases, and 14 bases lay in between. The CDR3 covers 16 residues. Germline V gene data show CDR1 as MNHEY and CDR2 as SMNVEV (reference sequence).

V gene TRBV5-6 combines with J gene TRBJ1-2; D might be TRBD1 (6 bases). Germline-derived CDR1 and CDR2 are SGHDT and YYEEEE. CDR3 length equals 14 residues. V gave up 0 bases and J gave up 7 bases, with 13 bases separating them. The CDR3 DNA reads as TGTGCCAGCAGCTTGGATTGGGGGGCGAGTGGCTACACCTTC. This encodes CASSLDWGASGYTF.

The V call is TRBV19, the J call TRBJ2-5; D gene uncertain. V was shortened by 6 bases and J by 0 bases, with 11 bases between the two germline ends. Looked up from germline, CDR1 is LNHDA and CDR2 is SQIVND (reference sequence). The CDR3 has 14 residues. The CDR3 reads CASRERKYQETQYF. The CDR3, as DNA: TGTGCCAGTAGAGAAAGAAAGTACCAAGAGACCCAGTACTTC.